This T cell receptor (beta chain) is from a study of blood T cell repertoires in COVID-19. Original processing methods: Estimation of nucleated cell counts relied on the amplification of reference gene primers. Produced via immunoSEQ multiplex PCR; TCRdb's table is partial and in-frame only. V, J and clone size are taken as reported in that table, and D and trimming were inferred from the DNA itself. In the table there are about 200,000 clones, 82% of which are singletons. Trimming removed 6 bases at V and 8 bases at J, with 16 bases between. The CDR3 spans 13 residues. The germline gives CDR1 SNHLY, CDR2 FYNNEI.

Source material: peripheral blood. This clonotype was sampled from a woman in her seventies with COVID-19, enrolled during active disease. The chain links TRBV2 to TRBJ1-2; D uncertain. Here the CDR3 reads CASRPLTAEGYTF. The DNA for the CDR3 is TGTGCCAGCAGGCCCCTAACAGCCGAGGGCTACACCTTC.